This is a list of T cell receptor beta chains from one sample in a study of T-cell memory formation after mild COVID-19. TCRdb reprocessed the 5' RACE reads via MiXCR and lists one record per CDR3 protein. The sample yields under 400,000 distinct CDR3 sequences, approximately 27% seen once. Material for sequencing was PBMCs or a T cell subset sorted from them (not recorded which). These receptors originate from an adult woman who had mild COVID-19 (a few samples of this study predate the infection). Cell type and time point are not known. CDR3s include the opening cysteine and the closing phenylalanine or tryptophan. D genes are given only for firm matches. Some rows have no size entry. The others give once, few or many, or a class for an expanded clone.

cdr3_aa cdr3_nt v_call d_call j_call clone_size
CASSIAGPYEQYF TGTGCCAGTAGTATCGCGGGGCCCTACGAGCAGTACTTC TRBV19 NA TRBJ2-7 NA
CASSFEGLAGVTGELFF TGTGCCAGCAGCTTTGAAGGACTAGCGGGGGTCACCGGGGAGCTGTTTTTT TRBV7-3 TRBD2 TRBJ2-2 few
CASGETGVDNEQFF TGTGCCAGCGGTGAGACAGGGGTGGACAATGAGCAGTTCTTC TRBV7-3 TRBD1 TRBJ2-1 many
CASSQDLRGIGEQYF TGTGCCAGCAGCCAAGATCTTAGGGGTATTGGCGAGCAGTACTTC TRBV4-2 NA TRBJ2-7 NA
CASSSNLAVRPTDTQYF TGTGCCAGCAGCTCAAATCTAGCGGTTAGACCCACAGATACGCAGTATTTT TRBV13 TRBD2 TRBJ2-3 NA
CATSDNLESYNEQFF TGTGCCACCAGTGATAATTTGGAGTCCTACAATGAGCAGTTCTTC TRBV24-1 NA TRBJ2-1 NA
CASSLQGVNQPQHF TGCGCCAGCAGCTTACAGGGGGTCAATCAGCCCCAGCATTTT TRBV5-1 TRBD1 TRBJ1-5 NA
CASSPGFSGYGYTF TGTGCCAGCAGCCCAGGGTTTAGTGGCTATGGCTACACCTTC TRBV3-1 NA TRBJ1-2 few
CASSPEGRRETQYF TGCGCCAGCAGCCCCGAGGGACGAAGGGAGACCCAGTACTTC TRBV5-1 NA TRBJ2-5 NA
CASSGLAAGADTQYF TGTGCCAGCAGCGGACTAGCGGCGGGGGCAGATACGCAGTATTTT TRBV9 TRBD2 TRBJ2-3 NA
CSARQGLQPQHF TGCAGTGCTCGACAGGGCCTGCAGCCCCAGCATTTT TRBV20-1 TRBD1 TRBJ1-5 few
CASSLGTGRGTQYF TGTGCCAGCAGCTTAGGGACCGGGCGGGGGACCCAGTACTTC TRBV7-8 NA TRBJ2-5 few
CASSFGTINEQFF TGCGCCAGCAGCTTTGGCACGATTAATGAGCAGTTCTTC TRBV5-1 NA TRBJ2-1 NA
CASSYGQVYGYTF TGCGCCAGCAGCTACGGACAGGTCTATGGCTACACCTTC TRBV5-1 TRBD1 TRBJ1-2 once
CASSFPSGSMIGADTQYF TGTGCCAGCAGTTTCCCCAGCGGGAGTATGATAGGGGCAGATACGCAGTATTTT TRBV12-3/TRBV12-4 TRBD2 TRBJ2-3 NA
CAWSPGTYEQYF TGTGCCTGGAGTCCCGGAACCTACGAGCAGTACTTC TRBV30 NA TRBJ2-7 NA
CATSTQGYGYTF TGTGCCACCAGCACCCAAGGCTATGGCTACACCTTC TRBV15 NA TRBJ1-2 few
CATSDRQGFNQETQYF TGTGCCACCAGTGACCGACAGGGATTCAATCAAGAGACCCAGTACTTC TRBV24-1 TRBD1 TRBJ2-5 NA
CASSSGPTRGSGANVLTF TGTGCCAGCAGTTCGGGACCTACTAGGGGATCTGGGGCCAACGTCCTGACTTTC TRBV12-3/TRBV12-4 NA TRBJ2-6 many
CSASGTGETGYTF TGCAGTGCTTCCGGGACAGGGGAGACGGGCTACACCTTC TRBV20-1 TRBD1 TRBJ1-2 NA
CASSGGRGRTDTQYF TGTGCCAGCAGCGGGGGGCGGGGACGCACAGATACGCAGTATTTT TRBV9 NA TRBJ2-3 few